The rows below give T cell receptor beta chains drawn from one sample of a study of T cells in Graves' hyperthyroidism and ophthalmopathy. TCRdb re-analysed the multiplex PCR reads in MiXCR, keeping a single row per CDR3 protein. The sample holds some 510,000 distinct CDR3 sequences, approximately 44% seen once. Sequencing was performed on peripheral blood or thyroid tissue (not recorded which). These receptors originate from a woman in her late teens or twenties with Graves' hyperthyroidism. Both conserved end residues are part of each CDR3. Each record gives: V gene, J gene, D gene, clone size, CDR3 DNA, CDR3 protein. D genes are given only for firm matches. Some rows mark clone size as missing; the rest say once, few, many or name a class of expanded clone.

v_gene: TRBV2
j_gene: TRBJ2-7
d_gene: TRBD2
abundance: many
CDR3nt: TGTGCCATCGGGAGGGAGTACGAGCAGTACTTC
CDR3aa: CAIGREYEQYF

v_gene: TRBV29-1
j_gene: TRBJ2-5
d_gene: NA
abundance: NA
CDR3nt: TGCAGCGTTGAAGTGGTGGGCCATCTTGAGACCCAGTACTTC
CDR3aa: CSVEVVGHLETQYF

v_gene: TRBV12-3/TRBV12-4
j_gene: TRBJ2-5
d_gene: NA
abundance: NA
CDR3nt: TGTGCCAGCAGTTTTCCCGGGTCCGAGACCCAGTACTTC
CDR3aa: CASSFPGSETQYF

v_gene: TRBV7-9
j_gene: TRBJ1-6
d_gene: NA
abundance: few
CDR3nt: TGTGCCAGCAGCCAGGCGGCCGATTCACCCCTCCACTTT
CDR3aa: CASSQAADSPLHF

v_gene: TRBV19
j_gene: TRBJ1-2
d_gene: NA
abundance: few
CDR3nt: TGTGCCAGTAGTATTGGGCCCCGGGTTATGTATGGCTACACCTTC
CDR3aa: CASSIGPRVMYGYTF

v_gene: TRBV24-1
j_gene: TRBJ2-1
d_gene: NA
abundance: NA
CDR3nt: TGTGCCACCAGTGATGATGACATGGGCTCCTACAATGAGCAGTTCTTC
CDR3aa: CATSDDDMGSYNEQFF

v_gene: TRBV20-1
j_gene: TRBJ1-6
d_gene: NA
abundance: many
CDR3nt: TGCAGTGCTAAGAGGGAGACGAATTCACCCCTCCACTTT
CDR3aa: CSAKRETNSPLHF

v_gene: TRBV24-1
j_gene: TRBJ2-2
d_gene: TRBD2
abundance: few
CDR3nt: TGTGCCACCAGTGATACTCCGGGACTAGCGGGGAACACCGGGGAGCTGTTTTTT
CDR3aa: CATSDTPGLAGNTGELFF

v_gene: TRBV24-1
j_gene: TRBJ2-3
d_gene: TRBD2
abundance: NA
CDR3nt: TGTGCCACCAGTGATCCGTTTCGTGGTGCGGGAGGCACAGATACGCAGTATTTT
CDR3aa: CATSDPFRGAGGTDTQYF

v_gene: TRBV19
j_gene: TRBJ2-7
d_gene: NA
abundance: NA
CDR3nt: TGTGCCAGTAAACATACACAGTCCAACTCCTACGAGCAGTACTTC
CDR3aa: CASKHTQSNSYEQYF